The following is a T cell receptor beta chain sequence with its context. The antigen remains undetermined. The sample comes from a study of identifying expanded T cells in peripheral blood. Study-wide findings and caveats: Clone count variance between roughly 2-week samples rose with total template count.

This table comes from immunoSEQ multiplex PCR, and its TCRdb copy is limited to in-frame clones, with some not included. The top ten clones hold about 16% of a sample with about 110,000 clones, around 88% of them seen once. The receptor's source is a person between 18 and 70 years old in good health. The sequenced sample was blood.

This chain's CDR3 is CASSLMTSGGGGTQYF. Here the CDR3 DNA reads TGTGCCAGCAGCTTGATGACTAGCGGGGGAGGGGGTACGCAGTATTTT. The chain joins TRBV4-2 to TRBJ2-3; TRBD2 aligns across 12 bases. Germline values: CDR1 LGHNA, CDR2 YNFKEQ. The CDR3 totals 16 residues. The V and J ends lost 5 bases and 8 bases, in that order; junction bases with no gene match: 11.